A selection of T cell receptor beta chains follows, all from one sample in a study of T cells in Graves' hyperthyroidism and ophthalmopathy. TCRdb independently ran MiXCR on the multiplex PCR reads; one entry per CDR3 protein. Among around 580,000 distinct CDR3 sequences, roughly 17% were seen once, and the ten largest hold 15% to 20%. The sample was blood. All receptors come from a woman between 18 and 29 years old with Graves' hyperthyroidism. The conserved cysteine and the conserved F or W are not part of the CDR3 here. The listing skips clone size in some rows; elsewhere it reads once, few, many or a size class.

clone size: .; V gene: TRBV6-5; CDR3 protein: ASSYSADGSAF
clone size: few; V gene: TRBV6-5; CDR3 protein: ASSYSSGGDADTQY
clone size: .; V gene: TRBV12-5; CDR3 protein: ASGLYSGRESRNSPLH
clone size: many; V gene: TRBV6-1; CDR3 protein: ASSPLGLAGTNEQY
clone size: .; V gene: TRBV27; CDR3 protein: ASSSWRANYEQY
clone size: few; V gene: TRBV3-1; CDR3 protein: ASSLNPGLGSSEQY
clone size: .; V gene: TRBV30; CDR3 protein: AWSVSQQETQY
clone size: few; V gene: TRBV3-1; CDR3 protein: ASSPSRGYTGELF
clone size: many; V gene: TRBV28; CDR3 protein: ASRTPFGGGDEQF
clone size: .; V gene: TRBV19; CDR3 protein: ASSTPTRGLAGEIRSYNEQF
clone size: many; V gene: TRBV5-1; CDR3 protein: ASSLGLAYTDTQY
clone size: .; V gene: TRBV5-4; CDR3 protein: ASSTSLTNTGELF
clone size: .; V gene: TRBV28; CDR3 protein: ASSYRTGNQPQH
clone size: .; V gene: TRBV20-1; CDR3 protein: SAGGGAGEEKLF
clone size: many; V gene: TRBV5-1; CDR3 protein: ASSFQITTDNEQY
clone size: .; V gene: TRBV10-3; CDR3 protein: AISESRAGGNQPQH
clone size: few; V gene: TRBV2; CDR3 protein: ASRAQGTDEQY
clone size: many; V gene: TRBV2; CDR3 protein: ASSDWGRQNTEAF
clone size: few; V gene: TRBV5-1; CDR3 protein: ASSLNPSGITDTQY
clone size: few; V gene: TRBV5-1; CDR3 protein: ASSFSGSPLH
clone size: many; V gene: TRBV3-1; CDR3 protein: ASSHPGTANTIY
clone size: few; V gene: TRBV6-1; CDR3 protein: ATRGRAMGYT
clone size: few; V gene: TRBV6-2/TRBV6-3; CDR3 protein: ATADGWTSGGASGTGELF
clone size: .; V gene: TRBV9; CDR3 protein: ASSAGQGYYGYT
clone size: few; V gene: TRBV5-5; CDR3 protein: ASSAAGHGFWGYT